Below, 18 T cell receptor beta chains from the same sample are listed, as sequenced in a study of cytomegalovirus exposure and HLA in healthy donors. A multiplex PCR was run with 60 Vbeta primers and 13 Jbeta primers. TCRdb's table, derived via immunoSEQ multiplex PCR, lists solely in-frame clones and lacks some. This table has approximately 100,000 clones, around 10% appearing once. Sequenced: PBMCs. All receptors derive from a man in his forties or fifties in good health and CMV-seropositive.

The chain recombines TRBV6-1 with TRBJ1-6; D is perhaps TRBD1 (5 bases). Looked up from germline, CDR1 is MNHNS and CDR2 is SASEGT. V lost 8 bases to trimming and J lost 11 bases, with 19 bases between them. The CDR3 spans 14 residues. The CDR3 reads CASVLQGGNPPLHF. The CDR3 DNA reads TGTGCCAGCGTCCTGCAGGGAGGGAATCCACCCCTCCACTTT.

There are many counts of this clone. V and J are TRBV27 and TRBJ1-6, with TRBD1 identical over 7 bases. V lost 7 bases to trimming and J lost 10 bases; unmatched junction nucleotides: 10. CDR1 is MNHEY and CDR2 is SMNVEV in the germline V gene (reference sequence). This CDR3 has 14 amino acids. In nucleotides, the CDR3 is TGTGCCAGCACTCAGACAGGGCGGCGATCACCCCTCCACTTT. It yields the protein CASTQTGRRSPLHF.

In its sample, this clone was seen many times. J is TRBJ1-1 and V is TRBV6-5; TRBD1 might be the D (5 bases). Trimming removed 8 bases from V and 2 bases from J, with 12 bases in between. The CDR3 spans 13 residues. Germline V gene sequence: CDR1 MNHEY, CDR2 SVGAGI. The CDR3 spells CASSGSGNTEAFF. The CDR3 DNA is TGTGCCAGCTCAGGGTCTGGAAACACTGAAGCTTTCTTT.

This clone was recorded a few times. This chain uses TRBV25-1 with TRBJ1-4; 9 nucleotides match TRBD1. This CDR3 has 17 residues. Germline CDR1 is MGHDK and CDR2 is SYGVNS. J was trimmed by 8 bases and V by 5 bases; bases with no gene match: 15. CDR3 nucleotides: TGTGCCAGCAGTAAACCCCAAACAGGACAGGGGAGGGAAAAACTGTTTTTT. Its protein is CASSKPQTGQGREKLFF.

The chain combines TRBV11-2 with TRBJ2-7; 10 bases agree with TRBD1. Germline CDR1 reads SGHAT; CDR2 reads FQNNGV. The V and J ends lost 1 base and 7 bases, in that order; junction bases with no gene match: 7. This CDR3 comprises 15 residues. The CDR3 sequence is CASSLGGTGAREQYF. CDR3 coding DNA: TGTGCCAGCAGCTTAGGGGGGACAGGGGCGCGGGAGCAGTACTTC.

As DNA, the CDR3 is TGCAGTGCTCCCGTTGGAAACACCATATATTTT. It specifies CSAPVGNTIYF. The rearrangement joins TRBV20-1 to TRBJ1-3; unclear D gene. The CDR3 is made up of 11 amino acids. With 5 bases removed from V and 3 bases from J, the gap between germline ends came to 5 bases. Germline CDR1 is DFQATT and CDR2 is SNEGSKA (reference sequence).

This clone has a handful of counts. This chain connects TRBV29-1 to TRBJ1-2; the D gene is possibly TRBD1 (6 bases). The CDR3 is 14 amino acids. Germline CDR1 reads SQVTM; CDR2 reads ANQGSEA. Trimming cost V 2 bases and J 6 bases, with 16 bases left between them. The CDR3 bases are TGCAGCGTTGAAATACGGGGACACACCAATGGCTACACCTTC. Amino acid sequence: CSVEIRGHTNGYTF.

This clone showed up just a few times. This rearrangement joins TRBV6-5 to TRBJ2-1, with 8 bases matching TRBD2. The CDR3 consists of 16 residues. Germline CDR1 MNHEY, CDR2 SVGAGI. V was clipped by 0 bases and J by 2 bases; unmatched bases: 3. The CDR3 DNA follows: TGTGCCAGCAGTTACTCCAGCGGGAGTCCCTACAATGAGCAGTTCTTC. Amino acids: CASSYSSGSPYNEQFF.

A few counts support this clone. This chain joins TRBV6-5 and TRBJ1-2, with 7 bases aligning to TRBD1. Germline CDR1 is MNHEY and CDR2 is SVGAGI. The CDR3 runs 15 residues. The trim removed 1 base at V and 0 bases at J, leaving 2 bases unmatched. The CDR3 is CASSYWQGANYGYTF. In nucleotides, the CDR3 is TGTGCCAGCAGTTACTGGCAGGGGGCTAACTATGGCTACACCTTC.

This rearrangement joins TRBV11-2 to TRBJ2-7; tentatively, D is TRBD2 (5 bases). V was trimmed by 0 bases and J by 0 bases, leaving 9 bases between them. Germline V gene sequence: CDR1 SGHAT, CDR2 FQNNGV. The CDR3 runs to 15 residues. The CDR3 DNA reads TGTGCCAGCAGCTTAGACCCCGGGAACTCCTACGAGCAGTACTTC. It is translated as CASSLDPGNSYEQYF.

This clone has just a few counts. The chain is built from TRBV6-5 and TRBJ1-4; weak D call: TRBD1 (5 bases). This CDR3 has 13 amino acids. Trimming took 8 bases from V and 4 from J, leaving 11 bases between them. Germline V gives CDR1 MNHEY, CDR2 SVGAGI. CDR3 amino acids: CASSGRVNEKLFF. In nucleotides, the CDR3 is TGTGCCAGCTCCGGCAGGGTTAATGAAAAACTGTTTTTT.

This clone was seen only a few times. In DNA, the CDR3 is TGCAGCGTTGGGGAAGGAGGGCGGACAAACATTCAGTACTTC. This sequence encodes CSVGEGGRTNIQYF. The chain employs TRBV29-1 and TRBJ2-4, with a tentative D call TRBD2 (6 bases). The ends were cut back, 4 bases at V and 6 bases at J, with 16 bases in the middle. Germline V lookup: CDR1 SQVTM, CDR2 ANQGSEA. CDR3 size: 14 residues.

The CDR3 spells CASSPRALAPTGDEQFF. The CDR3 DNA is TGCGCCAGCAGCCCACGCGCGCTAGCTCCCACTGGCGATGAGCAGTTCTTC. The chain uses TRBV4-3 and TRBJ2-1, with a weak D call TRBD2 (5 bases). The CDR3 has 17 amino acids. The V gene lost 4 bases and the J gene lost 8 bases, with 24 bases spanning the gap. Per germline, CDR1 LGHNA and CDR2 YSLEER.

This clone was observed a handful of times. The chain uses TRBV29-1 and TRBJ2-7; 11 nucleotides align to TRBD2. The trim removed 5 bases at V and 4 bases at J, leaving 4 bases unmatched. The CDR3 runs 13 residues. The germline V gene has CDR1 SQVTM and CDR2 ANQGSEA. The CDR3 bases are TGCAGCGTTATGGGACTAGCGGATTACGAGCAGTACTTC. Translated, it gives CSVMGLADYEQYF.

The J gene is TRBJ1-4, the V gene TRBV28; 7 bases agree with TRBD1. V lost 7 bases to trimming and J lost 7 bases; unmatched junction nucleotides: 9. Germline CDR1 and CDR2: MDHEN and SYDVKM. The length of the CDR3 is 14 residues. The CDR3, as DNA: TGTGCCAGCATTCCAGGGGGAAGCTTTGAAAAACTGTTTTTT. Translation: CASIPGGSFEKLFF.

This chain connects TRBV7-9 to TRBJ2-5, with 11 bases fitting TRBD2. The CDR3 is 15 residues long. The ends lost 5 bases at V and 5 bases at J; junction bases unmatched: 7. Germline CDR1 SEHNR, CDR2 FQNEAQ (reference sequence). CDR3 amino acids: CASSPLTSGKETQYF. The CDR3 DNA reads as TGTGCCAGCAGCCCCCTGACTAGCGGGAAGGAGACCCAGTACTTC.

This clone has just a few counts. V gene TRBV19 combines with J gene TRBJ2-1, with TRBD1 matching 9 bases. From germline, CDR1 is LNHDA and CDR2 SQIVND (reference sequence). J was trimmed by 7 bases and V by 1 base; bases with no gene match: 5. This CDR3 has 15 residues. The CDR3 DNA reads TGTGCCAGTAGTATAGGAGGGACAGGGAAGAATGAGCAGTTCTTC. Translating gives CASSIGGTGKNEQFF.

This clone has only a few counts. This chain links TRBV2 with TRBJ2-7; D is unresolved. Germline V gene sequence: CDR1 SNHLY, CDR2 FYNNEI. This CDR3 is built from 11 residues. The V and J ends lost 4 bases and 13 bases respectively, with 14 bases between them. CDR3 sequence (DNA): TGTGCCAGCAGTGTACTTAACAGTCGTTACGTC. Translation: CASSVLNSRYV.